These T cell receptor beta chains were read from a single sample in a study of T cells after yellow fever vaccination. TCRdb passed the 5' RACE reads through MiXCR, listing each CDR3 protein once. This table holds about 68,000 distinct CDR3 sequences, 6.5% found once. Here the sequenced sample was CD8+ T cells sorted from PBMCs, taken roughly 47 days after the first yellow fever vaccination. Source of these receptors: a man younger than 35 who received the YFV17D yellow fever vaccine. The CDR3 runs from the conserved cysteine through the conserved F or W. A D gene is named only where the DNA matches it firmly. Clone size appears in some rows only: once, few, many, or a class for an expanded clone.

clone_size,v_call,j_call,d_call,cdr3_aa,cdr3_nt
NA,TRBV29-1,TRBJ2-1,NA,CSVEGIQGPNNEQLF,TGCAGCGTTGAAGGTATACAGGGCCCAAACAATGAGCAGTTATTC
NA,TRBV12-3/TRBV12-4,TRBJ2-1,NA,CASSTPGLPNEQFF,TGTGCCAGCAGCACACCGGGCCTACCAAATGAGCAGTTCTTC
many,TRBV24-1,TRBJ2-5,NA,CATSPGHLQETQYF,TGTGCCACCAGTCCTGGACACCTCCAAGAGACCCAGTACTTC
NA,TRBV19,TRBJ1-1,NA,CASSMMGEAMNTEAFF,TGTGCCAGTAGTATGATGGGTGAGGCCATGAACACTGAAGCTTTCTTT
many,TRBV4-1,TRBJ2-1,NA,CASSHVGGRNEQFF,TGCGCCAGCAGCCACGTTGGGGGGCGAAATGAGCAGTTCTTC
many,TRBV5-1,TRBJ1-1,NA,CASGTGTGNTEAFF,TGCGCCAGCGGAACCGGGACGGGGAACACTGAAGCTTTCTTT
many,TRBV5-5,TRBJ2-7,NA,CASSLPQGSYEQYF,TGTGCCAGCAGCTTGCCCCAGGGGAGCTACGAGCAGTACTTC
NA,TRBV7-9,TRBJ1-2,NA,CASSYPNWVGIGGYTF,TGTGCCAGCAGCTACCCTAACTGGGTAGGGATCGGTGGCTACACCTTC
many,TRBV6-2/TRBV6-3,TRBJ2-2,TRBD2,CASRTRTSRPGELFF,TGTGCCAGCAGGACTCGGACTAGCCGCCCCGGGGAGCTGTTTTTT
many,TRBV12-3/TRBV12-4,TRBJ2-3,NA,CASSLSVGDTQYF,TGTGCCAGCAGTTTAAGCGTCGGAGATACGCAGTATTTT
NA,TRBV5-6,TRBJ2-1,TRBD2,CASSSGGSGGPSSYNEQFF,TGTGCCAGCAGCTCAGGCGGTAGCGGGGGGCCCTCCTCCTACAATGAGCAGTTCTTC
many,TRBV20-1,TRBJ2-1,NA,CSAYFHLRGNNEQFF,TGCAGTGCTTATTTTCACCTTCGAGGAAACAATGAGCAGTTCTTC
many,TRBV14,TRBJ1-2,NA,CASSPRGHYGYTF,TGTGCCAGCAGCCCCCGCGGGCACTATGGCTACACCTTC
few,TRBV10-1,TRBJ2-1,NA,CASSVHLDNEQFF,TGCGCCAGCAGTGTGCATCTAGACAATGAGCAGTTCTTC
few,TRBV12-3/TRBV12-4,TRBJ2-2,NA,CASSEGVRANTGELFF,TGTGCCAGCAGCGAGGGGGTCCGGGCCAACACCGGGGAGCTGTTTTTT
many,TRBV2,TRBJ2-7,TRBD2,CASRGSGGGAEQYF,TGTGCCAGCAGAGGATCCGGCGGGGGGGCGGAGCAGTACTTC
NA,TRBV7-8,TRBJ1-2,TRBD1,CASSAWTGQSRYGYTF,TGTGCCAGCAGCGCATGGACAGGCCAGTCCCGATATGGCTACACCTTC
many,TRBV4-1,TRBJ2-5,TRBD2,CASSPSPGGKKETQYF,TGCGCCAGCAGCCCCTCCCCGGGAGGAAAAAAAGAGACCCAGTACTTC
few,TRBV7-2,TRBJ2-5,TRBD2,CASTGGISQETQYF,TGTGCCAGCACGGGAGGGATTAGCCAAGAGACCCAGTACTTC
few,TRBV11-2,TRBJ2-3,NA,CASSARRRDLYSDTQYF,TGTGCCAGCAGCGCACGCCGTCGGGACTTATATTCAGATACGCAGTATTTT
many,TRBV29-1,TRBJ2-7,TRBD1,CSVEDVAGGNSYEQYF,TGCAGCGTTGAAGATGTTGCAGGGGGCAATTCATACGAGCAGTACTTC
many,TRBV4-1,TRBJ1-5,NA,CASSQIGAFGQPQHF,TGCGCCAGCAGCCAGATCGGGGCATTTGGTCAGCCCCAGCATTTT